This TCR beta chain stems from a study of blood T cell repertoires in COVID-19. Study at large: Acute and convalescent COVID-19 specimens originated in the United States, Italy and Spain.

Authors' methods: Counts of nucleated cells, estimated from reference gene primer amplification, were obtained. The table came from immunoSEQ multiplex PCR; TCRdb's copy has only in-frame clones and leaves some out. V and J calls and clone size follow that table, whereas D and trimming were derived from the DNA. The sample shows roughly 180,000 clones, roughly 79% of them seen only once. This CDR3 contains 13 residues. The V end was cut by 2 bases, the J end by 8 bases, with 10 bases between. Germline CDR1 reads LNHDA; CDR2 reads SQIVND (reference sequence). The rearrangement links TRBV19 to TRBJ2-1; weak D call: TRBD2 (6 bases). This receptor was taken from a woman aged 40 to 50 with COVID-19, enrolled during active disease. The sequenced sample consisted of peripheral blood. The CDR3, as DNA: TGTGCCAGTAGTATATCCGGGGGACATGAGCAGTTCTTC. Translating it yields CASSISGGHEQFF.